The 28 T cell receptor beta chains given below trace back to one sample, sequenced in a study of graft-versus-host responses after intestinal transplantation. Measured with immunoSEQ multiplex PCR; TCRdb has only the in-frame clones, and not every one. The sample lists 84,000 or so clones; roughly four fifths were seen once. Their target antigens are unknown. Sequencing used unstimulated CD4+ T cells sorted from spleen or lymph node cells, obtained before intestinal transplant. These receptors were obtained from a human donor who received an intestinal transplant.

The chain recombines TRBV5-6 with TRBJ1-5, with D unclear. V was pared by 3 bases and J by 7 bases, with 11 bases between. CDR1 and CDR2 (germline): SGHDT, YYEEEE. The CDR3 runs to 13 residues. The CDR3 DNA reads as TGTGCCAGCAGCTCCTGGAGTAACCAGCCCCAGCATTTT. Translating it yields CASSSWSNQPQHF.

This CDR3 is CASSVEPNTEAFF. The CDR3 coding sequence is TGCGCCAGCAGCGTAGAGCCGAACACTGAAGCTTTCTTT. The chain combines TRBV5-1 with TRBJ1-1; D remains ambiguous. Germline V gene lookup returns CDR1 SGHRS and CDR2 YFSETQ. With 4 bases removed from V and 1 base from J, the gap between germline ends came to 8 bases. CDR3 length equals 13 residues.

The chain links TRBV5-4 to TRBJ1-1; 7 bases agree with TRBD1. CDR1 and CDR2 (germline): SGHNT, YYREEE (reference sequence). V lost 4 bases, J lost 1 base, and 4 bases stayed unmatched. This CDR3 has 14 amino acids. The DNA for the CDR3 is TGTGCCAGCAGCCAACAGGGGAAGAACACTGAAGCTTTCTTT. Amino acid sequence: CASSQQGKNTEAFF.

The V and J genes are TRBV19 and TRBJ1-1, with no clear D. The CDR3 spans 17 residues. Trimming pared 5 bases from V and 5 bases from J, leaving 24 bases between. The germline CDR1 and CDR2 sequences are LNHDA and SQIVND (reference sequence). This chain's CDR3 is CASSLRSRGSGKTEAFF. CDR3 DNA: TGTGCCAGTAGTCTAAGGTCTAGAGGGTCCGGAAAAACTGAAGCTTTCTTT. Full variable domain (rest looked up from reference TRBV19 and TRBJ1-1): DGGITQSPKYLFRKEGQNVTLSCEQNLNHDAMYWYRQDPGQGLRLIYYSQIVNDFQKGDIAEGYSVSREKKESFPLTVTSAQKNPTAFYLCASSLRSRGSGKTEAFFGQGTRLTVV.

The chain uses TRBV7-3 and TRBJ2-5; 7 positions match TRBD2. This CDR3 has 14 residues. Germline assignment: CDR1 SGHTA and CDR2 FQGTGA. J lost 5 bases, V lost 1 base, and 4 bases had no gene match. CDR3 region: CASSLNSGGETQYF. CDR3 in DNA: TGTGCCAGCAGCTTAAATTCCGGGGGGGAGACCCAGTACTTC.

V gene TRBV29-1 combines with J gene TRBJ1-1, with D perhaps TRBD1 (5 bases). Germline V CDR1 and CDR2: SQVTM, ANQGSEA. V was cut by 6 bases and J by 3 bases, with 11 bases left in between. The CDR3 is 12 residues long. The CDR3 loop is CSVDIRDTEAFF. In DNA form, the CDR3 reads TGCAGCGTGGACATTAGGGACACTGAAGCTTTCTTT.

The rearrangement links TRBV5-1 to TRBJ2-3; 8 bases are a match to TRBD2. Germline V gene sequence: CDR1 SGHRS, CDR2 YFSETQ. There are 15 residues in the CDR3. V trimming: 0 bases; J trimming: 5 bases; junction bases outside the gene matches: 5. CDR3 coding DNA: TGCGCCAGCAGCTTGGACGGGAGGGCCGTAGATACGCAGTATTTT. As protein: CASSLDGRAVDTQYF.

This clone was seen just once. This chain links TRBV2 with TRBJ2-7, with D possibly matching TRBD1 (6 bases). Germline V gene sequence: CDR1 SNHLY, CDR2 FYNNEI. Trimming pared 0 bases from V and 4 bases from J, leaving 25 bases between. This CDR3 comprises 19 residues. As DNA, the CDR3 is TGTGCCAGCAGTGAAGCCCCGACAGGAAACCCATACGCCCCATACGAGCAGTACTTC. Its translation is CASSEAPTGNPYAPYEQYF.

This clone showed up just a few times. This chain connects TRBV7-9 to TRBJ1-1; no reliable D call. The length of the CDR3 is 11 residues. Germline-derived CDR1 and CDR2 are SEHNR and FQNEAQ (reference sequence). Trimming stripped 3 bases from V and 7 bases from J, with 6 bases between. In DNA, the CDR3 is TGTGCCAGCAGCTTCCTCGGTGAAGCTTTCTTT. Residues: CASSFLGEAFF. The variable domain in full, completed from reference TRBV7-9 and TRBJ1-1, reads DTGVSQNPRHKITKRGQNVTFRCDPISEHNRLYWYRQTLGQGPEFLTYFQNEAQLEKSRLLSDRFSAERPKGSFSTLEIQRTEQGDSAMYLCASSFLGEAFFGQGTRLTVV.

The rearrangement links TRBV4-1 to TRBJ1-2; TRBD1 matches at 9 bases. This CDR3 contains 15 residues. J gave up 2 bases and V 1 base, and 2 bases lay outside the gene matches. The germline V gene has CDR1 MGHRA and CDR2 YSYEKL. The CDR3 reads CASSQAGTGNYGYTF. In DNA, the CDR3 is TGCGCCAGCAGCCAAGCCGGGACAGGGAACTATGGCTACACCTTC.

CDR3 sequence reads: CASSPPAGGYEQYF. CDR3 DNA sequence: TGTGCCAGCTCACCACCGGCAGGGGGCTACGAGCAGTACTTC. V is TRBV18 and J is TRBJ2-7; 7 nucleotides agree with TRBD1. The CDR3 totals 14 residues. The trim removed 0 bases at V and 3 bases at J, leaving 2 bases unmatched. Germline V gene lookup returns CDR1 KGHSH and CDR2 LQKENI.

This clone appeared once. CDR3 nucleotide sequence: TGTGCCTCCCGGGGCGGGGGCCCCGTTCCGCCAATCGAAGCTTTCTTT. Protein: CASRGGGPVPPIEAFF. V gene TRBV28 combines with J gene TRBJ1-1, with D maybe TRBD1 (6 bases). CDR3 length: 16 amino acids. From germline, CDR1 is MDHEN and CDR2 SYDVKM. The V and J ends lost 11 bases and 8 bases respectively, with 30 bases between them. Filled out from reference TRBV28 and TRBJ1-1, the complete variable domain reads DVKVTQSSRYLVKRTGEKVFLECVQDMDHENMFWYRQDPGLGLRLIYFSYDVKMKEKGDIPEGYSVSREKKERFSLILESASTNQTSMYLCASRGGGPVPPIEAFFGQGTRLTVV.

The chain recombines TRBV29-1 with TRBJ2-2; 8 nucleotides line up with TRBD1. V shed 2 bases and J 2 bases; nucleotides not matched to a gene: 7. The germline gives CDR1 SQVTM, CDR2 ANQGSEA. This CDR3 contains 16 residues. The CDR3 bases are TGCAGCGTTGAAATACGGGGACAGGTCAACACCGGGGAGCTGTTTTTT. As protein: CSVEIRGQVNTGELFF.

The chain uses TRBV27 and TRBJ1-6; D is perhaps TRBD1 (6 bases). Germline V gene sequence: CDR1 MNHEY, CDR2 SMNVEV (reference sequence). The CDR3 spans 12 residues. Between the trimmed V and J ends, which lost 4 bases and 8 bases, there was a span of 6 bases. The CDR3 sequence is CASSYRDSPLHF. The CDR3 DNA sequence: TGTGCCAGCAGTTACAGGGATTCACCCCTCCACTTT.

The rearrangement joins TRBV5-1 to TRBJ1-3, with 7 bases that match TRBD1. Looked up from germline, CDR1 is SGHRS and CDR2 is YFSETQ. Germline trimming cut 4 bases from V and 0 bases from J; bases unmatched to any gene: 7. There are 16 residues in the CDR3. CDR3 DNA sequence: TGCGCCAGCAGCGGCCCCGGGACAGCCTCTGGAAACACCATATATTTT. Translating it yields CASSGPGTASGNTIYF.

This chain links TRBV5-1 with TRBJ2-5; D not certain. Near its end, the DNA agrees better with TRBJ2-7, so the J call may be wrong. The CDR3 spans 15 residues. Germline values: CDR1 SGHRS, CDR2 YFSETQ. CDR3 sequence reads: CASSLSSVSTYEQYF. CDR3 nucleotide sequence: TGCGCCAGCAGCCTCTCGAGCGTTTCTACCTACGAGCAGTACTTC.

In regard to this clone: The junction does not match germline at one end; this may be a read error. J is TRBJ2-7 and V is TRBV2, with a possible D match to TRBD1 (5 bases). CDR3 length: 10 residues. Germline CDR1 and CDR2: SNHLY and FYNNEI. The CDR3: CASTLGRPWF. The CDR3 DNA is TGTGCCAGCACGCTGGGGCGTCCCTGGTTC.

This clone appeared a few times. The V call is TRBV5-1, the J call TRBJ1-1; D perhaps matches TRBD1 (5 bases). Germline assignment: CDR1 SGHRS and CDR2 YFSETQ. CDR3 length: 14 residues. V gave up 2 bases and J gave up 1 base, with 9 bases separating them. The CDR3 DNA follows: TGCGCCAGCAGCTTTGCAGGGCCGAACACTGAAGCTTTCTTT. Encoded protein: CASSFAGPNTEAFF.

The chain links TRBV5-1 to TRBJ2-2; no clear D gene. V lost 1 base to trimming and J lost 0 bases, with 4 bases between them. In germline, CDR1 is SGHRS, CDR2 YFSETQ. The length of the CDR3 is 14 residues. The CDR3 nucleotides are TGCGCCAGCAGCTTGACTTCGAACACCGGGGAGCTGTTTTTT. The encoded protein is CASSLTSNTGELFF.

This clone was counted a few times. The chain links TRBV6-5 to TRBJ1-6; 9 nucleotides line up with TRBD1. This CDR3 is built from 16 residues. From germline, CDR1 is MNHEY and CDR2 SVGAGI. V trimming: 0 bases; J trimming: 9 bases; junction bases outside the gene matches: 6. CDR3 coding DNA: TGTGCCAGCAGTTACTCGCCGGGACAGGGCGCTTCACCCCTCCACTTT. Its protein is CASSYSPGQGASPLHF.

The chain links TRBV5-1 to TRBJ2-7, with D tentatively TRBD2 (6 bases). V gave up 3 bases and J gave up 4 bases, with 14 bases separating them. The CDR3 length is 14 residues. CDR1 SGHRS and CDR2 YFSETQ come from the germline V gene. The CDR3 loop reads CASSSSSGLYEQYF. DNA of the CDR3: TGCGCCAGCAGCTCGTCCAGCGGGCTGTACGAGCAGTACTTC.

The V call is TRBV6-1, the J call TRBJ2-6; D remains unclear. Germline V gene sequence: CDR1 MNHNS, CDR2 SASEGT. V dropped 3 bases and J dropped 0 bases, with 12 bases sitting between them. The CDR3 extends over 17 amino acids. CDR3 bases: TGTGCCAGCAGTGACTTTCCCAGGCGCTCTGGGGCCAACGTCCTGACTTTC. This gives the protein CASSDFPRRSGANVLTF.

CDR3 sequence reads: CASTGEGGSGYTF. The CDR3 coding sequence is TGTGCCAGTACCGGGGAAGGGGGAAGTGGCTACACCTTC. V is TRBV19 and J is TRBJ1-2; TRBD1 might be the D (6 bases). The CDR3 is 13 amino acids. V lost 7 bases and J lost 7, with 16 bases in between. The V gene's germline CDR1 is LNHDA and CDR2 SQIVND (reference sequence).

The chain uses TRBV19 and TRBJ1-5, with D unclear. Looked up from germline, CDR1 is LNHDA and CDR2 is SQIVND (reference sequence). This CDR3 comprises 15 residues. Trimming removed 5 bases at V and 0 bases at J, with 11 bases between. CDR3 region: CASSPYGSSNQPQHF. The CDR3, as DNA: TGTGCCAGTAGTCCGTACGGGAGTAGCAATCAGCCCCAGCATTTT. Supplemented by reference TRBV19 and TRBJ1-5, the full variable domain reads DGGITQSPKYLFRKEGQNVTLSCEQNLNHDAMYWYRQDPGQGLRLIYYSQIVNDFQKGDIAEGYSVSREKKESFPLTVTSAQKNPTAFYLCASSPYGSSNQPQHFGDGTRLSIL.

This chain joins TRBV7-8 and TRBJ1-6; TRBD1 matches at 10 bases. V lost 4 bases to trimming and J lost 3 bases; unmatched junction nucleotides: 3. The CDR3 contains 16 residues. Germline V gives CDR1 SGHVS, CDR2 FQNEAQ. The CDR3 coding sequence is TGTGCCAGCAGCTCGGGACAGGGGATCTATAATTCACCCCTCCACTTT. This translates into CASSSGQGIYNSPLHF.

This chain links TRBV5-1 with TRBJ1-2, with 7 positions matching TRBD1. Germline V gene data show CDR1 as SGHRS and CDR2 as YFSETQ. This CDR3 comprises 14 residues. Trimming removed 2 bases from V and 3 bases from J; junction bases left unmatched: 4. The CDR3 loop reads CASSLRDSYYGYTF. CDR3 coding DNA: TGCGCCAGCAGCTTAAGGGACAGCTACTATGGCTACACCTTC. The full variable domain, rest sourced from reference TRBV5-1 and TRBJ1-2, is KAGVTQTPRYLIKTRGQQVTLSCSPISGHRSVSWYQQTPGQGLQFLFEYFSETQRNKGNFPGRFSGRQFSNSRSEMNVSTLELGDSALYLCASSLRDSYYGYTFGSGTRLTVV.

J is TRBJ2-2 and V is TRBV5-1; D may be TRBD2 (6 bases). This CDR3 is 18 amino acids long. Trimming cost V 0 bases and J 0 bases, with 15 bases left between them. CDR1 and CDR2 (germline): SGHRS, YFSETQ. The CDR3 DNA follows: TGCGCCAGCAGCTTGGCCGGCGGGGTGTTCGCGAACACCGGGGAGCTGTTTTTT. Amino acid sequence: CASSLAGGVFANTGELFF.

This clone was seen a single time. The chain has TRBV6-4 and TRBJ1-5; D unclear. The germline CDR1 and CDR2 sequences are MRHNA and SNTAGT. CDR3 length: 18 residues. V was clipped by 2 bases and J by 0 bases, with 17 bases between them. The CDR3 spells CASSDIRRESHSNQPQHF. CDR3 sequence (DNA): TGTGCCAGCAGTGACATCAGGAGGGAGTCGCATAGCAATCAGCCCCAGCATTTT.